This T cell receptor beta chain was identified in a study of T cells in Graves' hyperthyroidism and ophthalmopathy. There are many counts of this clonotype. It was RNA transcripts that yielded the amplified TCR beta CDR3 regions. Researchers ran a first-round RT-PCR on the TCR CDR3 using the HTBI primer set. TCRdb re-called the multiplex PCR reads with MiXCR, one entry per CDR3 protein. The sample records approximately 600,000 distinct CDR3 sequences, 14% being singletons. The germline gives CDR1 MDHEN, CDR2 SYDVKM. V lost 1 base and J lost 12, with 16 bases in between. CDR3 length: 14 amino acids. This clonotype originated in a woman between 25 and 40 years old with Graves' hyperthyroidism that later progressed to Graves' ophthalmopathy. The chain is built from TRBV28 and TRBJ2-1; no clear D gene. Sequenced input: blood. CDR3 bases: TGTGCCAGCAGTTTATTCGAGAACGCAGATGGGCAGTTCTTC. This codes for CASSLFENADGQFF.